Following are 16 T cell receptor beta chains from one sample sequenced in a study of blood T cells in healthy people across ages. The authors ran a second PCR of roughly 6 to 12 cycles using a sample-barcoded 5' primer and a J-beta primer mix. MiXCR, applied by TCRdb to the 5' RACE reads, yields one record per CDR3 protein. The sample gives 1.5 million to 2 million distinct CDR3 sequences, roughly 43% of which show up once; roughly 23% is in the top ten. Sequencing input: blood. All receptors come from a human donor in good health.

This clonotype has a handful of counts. Here the CDR3 DNA reads TGCAGTGCTTATCGATACAGCGGGACTAGTGGGTACAATGAGCAGTTCTTC. This gives the protein CSAYRYSGTSGYNEQFF. The rearrangement links TRBV20-1 to TRBJ2-1; 8 bases map to TRBD2. Per the germline V gene, CDR1 is DFQATT and CDR2 is SNEGSKA (reference sequence). The CDR3 is 17 amino acids. V was clipped by 5 bases and J by 4 bases; unmatched bases: 16.

The CDR3 DNA reads as TGCAGCGTTGTTGGCTCCCTACCGACCAACTACGAGCAGTACTTC. Its translation: CSVVGSLPTNYEQYF. The V and J genes are TRBV29-1 and TRBJ2-5; no firm D call. The assigned J gene may be wrong: the sequence end matches TRBJ2-7 better. Looked up from germline, CDR1 is SQVTM and CDR2 is ANQGSEA. This CDR3 region has 15 residues.

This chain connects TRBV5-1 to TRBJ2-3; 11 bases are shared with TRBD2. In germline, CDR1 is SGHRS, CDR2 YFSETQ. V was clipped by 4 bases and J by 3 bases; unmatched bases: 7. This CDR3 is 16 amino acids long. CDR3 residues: CASSELAGAGTDTQYF. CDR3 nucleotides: TGCGCCAGCAGCGAACTAGCGGGGGCGGGAACAGATACGCAGTATTTT.

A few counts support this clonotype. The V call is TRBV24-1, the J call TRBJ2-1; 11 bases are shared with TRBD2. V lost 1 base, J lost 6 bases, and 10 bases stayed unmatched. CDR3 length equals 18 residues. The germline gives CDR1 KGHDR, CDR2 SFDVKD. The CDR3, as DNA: TGTGCCACCAGTGATTTCCCCCTCCTAGCGGGGGGCACCAATGAGCAGTTCTTC. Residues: CATSDFPLLAGGTNEQFF.

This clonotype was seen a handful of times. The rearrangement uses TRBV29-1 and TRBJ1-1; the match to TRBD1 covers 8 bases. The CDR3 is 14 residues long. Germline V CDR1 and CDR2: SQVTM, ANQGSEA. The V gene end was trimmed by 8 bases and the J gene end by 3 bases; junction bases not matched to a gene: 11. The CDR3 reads CSIRQGRLDTEAFF. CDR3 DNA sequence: TGCAGCATCCGACAGGGGAGGTTGGACACTGAAGCTTTCTTT.

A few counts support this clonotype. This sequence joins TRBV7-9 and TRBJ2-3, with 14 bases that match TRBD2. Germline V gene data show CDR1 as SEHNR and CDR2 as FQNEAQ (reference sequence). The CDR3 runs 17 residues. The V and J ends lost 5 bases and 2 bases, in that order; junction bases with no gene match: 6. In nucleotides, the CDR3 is TGTGCCAGCAGCACATGGACTAGCGGGGGGTACACAGATACGCAGTATTTT. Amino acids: CASSTWTSGGYTDTQYF.

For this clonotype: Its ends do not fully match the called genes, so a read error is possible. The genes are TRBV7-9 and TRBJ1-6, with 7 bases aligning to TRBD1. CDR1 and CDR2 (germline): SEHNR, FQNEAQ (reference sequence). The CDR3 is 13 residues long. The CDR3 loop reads CASRGTVNSHLHF. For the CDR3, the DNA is TGTGCCAGCAGAGGGACAGTCAATTCACACCTCCACTTT.

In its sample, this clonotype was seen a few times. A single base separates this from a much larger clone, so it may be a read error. The CDR3 spells CRANNLRYGYTF. CDR3 coding DNA: TGCAGGGCTAACAACTTACGCTATGGCTACACCTTC. The rearrangement uses TRBV20-1 and TRBJ1-2; D is uncertain. Looked up from germline, CDR1 is DFQATT and CDR2 is SNEGSKA (reference sequence). The CDR3 is 12 residues long.

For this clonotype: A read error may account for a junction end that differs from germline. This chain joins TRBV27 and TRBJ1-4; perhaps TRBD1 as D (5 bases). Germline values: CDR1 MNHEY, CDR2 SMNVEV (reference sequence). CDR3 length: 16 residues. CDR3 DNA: TGTGCCAGCAGTAGGGACCTCGCAGCAACTAATGAAAAACCGTTTTTT. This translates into CASSRDLAATNEKPFF.

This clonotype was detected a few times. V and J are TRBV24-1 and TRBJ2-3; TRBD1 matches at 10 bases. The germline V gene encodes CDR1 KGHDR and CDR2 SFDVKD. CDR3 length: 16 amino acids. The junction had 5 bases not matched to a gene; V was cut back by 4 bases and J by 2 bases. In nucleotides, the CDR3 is TGTGCCACCAGTGAACCCGGACAGGGGGTCACAGATACGCAGTATTTT. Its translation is CATSEPGQGVTDTQYF.

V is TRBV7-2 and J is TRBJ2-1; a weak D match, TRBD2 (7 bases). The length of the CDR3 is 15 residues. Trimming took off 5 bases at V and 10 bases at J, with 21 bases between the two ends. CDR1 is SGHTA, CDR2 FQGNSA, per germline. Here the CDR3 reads CASSPRGPLSYEQFF. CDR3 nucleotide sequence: TGTGCCAGCAGCCCGCGGGGGCCACTATCCTACGAGCAGTTCTTC.

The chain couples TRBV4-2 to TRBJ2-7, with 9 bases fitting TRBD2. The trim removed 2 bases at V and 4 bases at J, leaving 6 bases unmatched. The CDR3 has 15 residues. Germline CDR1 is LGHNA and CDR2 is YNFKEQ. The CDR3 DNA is TGTGCCAGCAGCCAAACTAGCGGGTCCGGGTACGAGCAGTACTTC. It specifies CASSQTSGSGYEQYF.

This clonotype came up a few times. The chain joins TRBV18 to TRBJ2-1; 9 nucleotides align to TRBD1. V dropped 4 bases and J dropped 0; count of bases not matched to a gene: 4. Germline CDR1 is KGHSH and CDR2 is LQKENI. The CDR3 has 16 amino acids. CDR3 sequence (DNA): TGTGCCAGCTCACGGGAACAGGGGGCCTCCTACAATGAGCAGTTCTTC. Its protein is CASSREQGASYNEQFF.

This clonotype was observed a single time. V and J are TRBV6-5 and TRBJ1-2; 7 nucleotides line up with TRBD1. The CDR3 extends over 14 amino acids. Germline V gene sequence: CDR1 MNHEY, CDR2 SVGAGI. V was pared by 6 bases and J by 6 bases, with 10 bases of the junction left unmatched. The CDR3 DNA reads TGTGCCAGCAGCCAATTAGGGGACAGCCATGGCTACACCTTC. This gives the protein CASSQLGDSHGYTF.

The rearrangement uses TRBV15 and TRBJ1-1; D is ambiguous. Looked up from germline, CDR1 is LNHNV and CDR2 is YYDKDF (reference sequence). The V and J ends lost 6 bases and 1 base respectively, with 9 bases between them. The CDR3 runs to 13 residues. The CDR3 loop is CATSQAANTEAFF. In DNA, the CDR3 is TGTGCCACCAGTCAGGCTGCGAACACTGAAGCTTTCTTT.

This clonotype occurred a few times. CDR3 DNA: TGTGCCAGCAGTACTAGGGGCTCCTATAATTCACCCCTCCACTTT. Its translation is CASSTRGSYNSPLHF. This chain joins TRBV12-3 or TRBV12-4 and TRBJ1-6; TRBD1 is a possible D gene (5 bases). The CDR3 is made up of 15 amino acids. The germline V and J ends were trimmed by 5 bases and 0 bases, with 8 bases remaining between them.